This T cell receptor beta chain was observed in a study of Ad26.COV2.S vaccination and SARS-CoV-2 variants (dated by TCRdb to the early 2020s). In terms of the full investigation: TCRbeta repertoire sequencing served as the tool for gauging how specific and how broad the SARS-CoV-2-reactive T cell receptors were following Ad26.COV2.S vaccination. A total of approximately 30 samples were included in the TCR-sequenced set, comprising about 20 Ad26.COV2.S vaccine recipients, 5 placebo recipients and 8 SARS-CoV-2 convalescent individuals. The full study reports these points: It was noted by the authors that total T cell responses may have been underestimated by the TCR breadth and depth analyses. Substantial breadth of spike-specific CD8+ and CD4+ T cell responses was reported after vaccination. Comparable non-spike TCR breadth was observed between vaccine and placebo recipients, consistent with only spike being contained in the vaccine. Higher spike-specific TCR breadth was observed in Ad26.COV2.S recipients than in placebo recipients (P = 0.0014).

Notes on this clone: Its antigen specificity is not known. Base qualities are not recorded, but no much larger clone differs from it by a single base.

The CDR3 holds 14 amino acids from the cysteine to the phenylalanine. Only the CDR3 region is kept as DNA, spanning 42 bases read in frame from base 1. From V the trimming removes 5 bases and from J it removes 2 bases, while the gene matches leave 1 base of the junction unaccounted for. According to the germline V gene, CDR1 reads MDHEN and CDR2 reads SYDVKM. In the paper's terms, the time point label means: individuals recovered from natural SARS-CoV-2 infection. The immunoSEQ Assay was used to sequence TCRbeta CDR3 regions. After extraction, genomic DNA underwent amplification by bias-controlled multiplex PCR, followed by high-throughput sequencing. The paper's data handling went like this. To quantify the absolute abundance of every unique TCRbeta CDR3 region, sequences were collapsed and filtered. T cell fraction was estimated by normalization of TCRbeta template counts to usable DNA, with usable DNA being measured through amplification of reference genes present in all nucleated cells. Repertoire TCRs were annotated as SARS-CoV-2-specific by exact matching of V gene, CDR3 amino acid sequence and J gene to a known reactive TCR set. The reference SARS-CoV-2 TCR set came from MIRA and was filtered for enrichment in COVID-19-positive ImmuneCODE repertoires, removing public or cross-reactive TCRs. Using the MIRA antigens, annotated TCRs were further analysed by specific ORF or by position within an ORF. Breadth was defined as the number of annotated unique rearrangements divided by the total number of unique productive rearrangements, and depth was defined as the summed frequency of the annotated unique rearrangements. TCR breadth was compared between groups using two-sided Wilcoxon rank-sum tests. Held by TCRdb, this immuneACCESS table contains in-frame sequences only and omits some clones. Under half of the omission traces to an unresolved V gene where checked; the cause of the rest is unknown. V, J and clone size are taken as reported in that table, and D and trimming were inferred from the DNA itself. The sample data list some 190,000 clones, and roughly 87% of these were observed just once. In total, the top ten clones hold around 6.1% of the sample.

The sample in question was peripheral blood, obtained after recovery from COVID-19. The chain was built from TRBV28 and TRBJ1-5; 9 bases in the junction line up with TRBD1. This TCR derives from a human donor who had recovered from COVID-19. The CDR3 protein is CASSRDRGNQPQHF. The DNA sequence is as follows: TGTGCCAGCAGTAGGGACAGGGGCAATCAGCCCCAGCATTTT.